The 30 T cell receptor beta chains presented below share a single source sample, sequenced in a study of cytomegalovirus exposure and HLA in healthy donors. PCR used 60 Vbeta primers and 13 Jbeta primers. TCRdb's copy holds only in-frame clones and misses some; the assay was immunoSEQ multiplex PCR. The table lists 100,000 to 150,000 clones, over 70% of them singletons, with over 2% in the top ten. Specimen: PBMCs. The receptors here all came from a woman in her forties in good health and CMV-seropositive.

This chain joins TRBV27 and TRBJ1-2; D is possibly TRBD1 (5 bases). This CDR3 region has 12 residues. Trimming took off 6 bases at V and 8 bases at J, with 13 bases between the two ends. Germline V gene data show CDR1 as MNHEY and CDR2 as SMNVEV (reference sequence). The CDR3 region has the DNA TGTGCCAGCAGCAGGGACTCCGGCGGCTACACCTTC. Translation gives CASSRDSGGYTF.

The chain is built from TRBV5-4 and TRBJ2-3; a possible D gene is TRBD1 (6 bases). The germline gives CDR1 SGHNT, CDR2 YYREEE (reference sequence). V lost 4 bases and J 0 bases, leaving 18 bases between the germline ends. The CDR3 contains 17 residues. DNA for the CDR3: TGTGCCAGCAGCGCTGACAGGAGAAGACCTAGCACAGATACGCAGTATTTT. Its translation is CASSADRRRPSTDTQYF.

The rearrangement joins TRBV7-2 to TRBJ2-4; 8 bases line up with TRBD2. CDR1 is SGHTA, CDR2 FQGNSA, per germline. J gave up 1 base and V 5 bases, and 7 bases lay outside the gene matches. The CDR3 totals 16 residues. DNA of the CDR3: TGTGCCAGCAGCGCGTGGACTAGCTTTGCCAAAAACATTCAGTACTTC. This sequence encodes CASSAWTSFAKNIQYF.

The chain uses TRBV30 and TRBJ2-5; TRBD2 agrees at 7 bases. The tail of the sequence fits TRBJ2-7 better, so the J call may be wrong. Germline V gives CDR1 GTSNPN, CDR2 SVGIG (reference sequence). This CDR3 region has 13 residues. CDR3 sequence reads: CAWRSGASYEQYF. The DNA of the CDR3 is TGTGCCTGGCGCAGCGGGGCTTCCTACGAGCAGTACTTC.

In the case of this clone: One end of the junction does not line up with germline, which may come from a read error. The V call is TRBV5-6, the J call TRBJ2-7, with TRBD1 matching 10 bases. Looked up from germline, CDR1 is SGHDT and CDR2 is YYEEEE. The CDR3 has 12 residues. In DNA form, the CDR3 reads TGTGCCAGCAGCTTGGGACAGGGGGCTCCAAGCTTC. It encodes CASSLGQGAPSF.

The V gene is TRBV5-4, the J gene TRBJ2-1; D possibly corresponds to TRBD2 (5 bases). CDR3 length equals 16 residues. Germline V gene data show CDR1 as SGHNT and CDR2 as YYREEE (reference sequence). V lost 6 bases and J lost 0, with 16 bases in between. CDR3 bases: TGTGCCAGCACCCTGGGATCGGGGAGCTCCTACAATGAGCAGTTCTTC. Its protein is CASTLGSGSSYNEQFF.

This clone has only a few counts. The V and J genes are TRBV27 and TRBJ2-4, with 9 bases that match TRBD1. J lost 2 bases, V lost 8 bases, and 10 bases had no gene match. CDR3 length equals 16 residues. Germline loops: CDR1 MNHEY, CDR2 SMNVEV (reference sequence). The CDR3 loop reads CASGPAGTGSKNIQYF. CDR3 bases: TGTGCCAGCGGTCCGGCGGGGACAGGGTCCAAAAACATTCAGTACTTC.

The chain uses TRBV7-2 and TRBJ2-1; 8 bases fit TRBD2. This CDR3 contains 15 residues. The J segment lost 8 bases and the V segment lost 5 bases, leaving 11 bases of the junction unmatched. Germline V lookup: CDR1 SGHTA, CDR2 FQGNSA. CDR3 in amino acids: CASSPRTSLGDEQFF. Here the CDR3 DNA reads TGTGCCAGCAGCCCCCGGACTAGCCTTGGCGATGAGCAGTTCTTC.

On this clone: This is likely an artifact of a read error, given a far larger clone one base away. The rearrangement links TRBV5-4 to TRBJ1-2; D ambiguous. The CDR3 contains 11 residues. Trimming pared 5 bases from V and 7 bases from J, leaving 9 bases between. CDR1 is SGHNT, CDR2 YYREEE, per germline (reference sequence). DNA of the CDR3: TGTGCCAGCAGTGTTATCGGTGGCTACACCTTC. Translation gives CASSVIGGYTF.

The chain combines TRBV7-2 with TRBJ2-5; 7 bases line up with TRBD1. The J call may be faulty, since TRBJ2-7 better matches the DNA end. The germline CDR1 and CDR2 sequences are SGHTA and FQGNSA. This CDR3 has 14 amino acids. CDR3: CASSPNRGDYEQYF. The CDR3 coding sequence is TGTGCCAGCAGCCCTAACAGGGGAGACTACGAGCAGTACTTC.

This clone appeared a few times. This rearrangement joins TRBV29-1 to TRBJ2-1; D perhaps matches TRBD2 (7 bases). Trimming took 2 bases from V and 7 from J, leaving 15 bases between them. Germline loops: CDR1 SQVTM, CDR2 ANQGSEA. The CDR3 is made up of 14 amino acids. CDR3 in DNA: TGCAGCGTTGAACGGGGGGCTATCGTAAATGAGCAGTTCTTC. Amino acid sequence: CSVERGAIVNEQFF.

CDR3 in DNA: TGTGCCAGCAGTTGGAGAGAGACCCAGTACTTC. This sequence encodes CASSWRETQYF. The chain combines TRBV27 with TRBJ2-5; D remains unclear. This CDR3 region has 11 residues. V lost 4 bases and J lost 4, with 4 bases in between. Germline values: CDR1 MNHEY, CDR2 SMNVEV (reference sequence).

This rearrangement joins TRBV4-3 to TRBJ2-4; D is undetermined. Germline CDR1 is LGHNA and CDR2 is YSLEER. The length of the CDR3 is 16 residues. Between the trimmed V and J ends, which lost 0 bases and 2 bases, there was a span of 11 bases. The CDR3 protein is CASSQDAVASKNIQYF. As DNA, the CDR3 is TGCGCCAGCAGCCAAGATGCAGTAGCCTCCAAAAACATTCAGTACTTC.

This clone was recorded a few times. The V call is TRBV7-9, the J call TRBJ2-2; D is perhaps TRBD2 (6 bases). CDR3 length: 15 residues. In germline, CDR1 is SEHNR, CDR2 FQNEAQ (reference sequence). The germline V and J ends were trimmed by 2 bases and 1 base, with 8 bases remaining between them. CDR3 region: CASSLLGGNTGELFF. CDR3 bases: TGTGCCAGCAGCTTACTGGGGGGGAACACCGGGGAGCTGTTTTTT.

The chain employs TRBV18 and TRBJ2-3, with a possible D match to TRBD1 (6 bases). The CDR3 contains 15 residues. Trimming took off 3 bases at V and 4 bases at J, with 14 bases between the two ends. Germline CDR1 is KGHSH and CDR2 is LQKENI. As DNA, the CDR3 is TGTGCCAGCTCACCTACAGGGTTGGTTGCAGATACGCAGTATTTT. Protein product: CASSPTGLVADTQYF.

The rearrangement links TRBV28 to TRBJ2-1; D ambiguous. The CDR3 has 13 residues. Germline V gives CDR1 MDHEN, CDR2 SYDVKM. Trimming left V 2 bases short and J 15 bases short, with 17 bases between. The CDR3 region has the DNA TGTGCCAGCAGTTTAGTACTCCCGGGTCGGTCGTTCTTC. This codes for CASSLVLPGRSFF.

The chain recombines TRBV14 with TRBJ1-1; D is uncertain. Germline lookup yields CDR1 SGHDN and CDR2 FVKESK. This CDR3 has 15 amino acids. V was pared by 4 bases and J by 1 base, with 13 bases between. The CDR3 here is CASSPHRSGNTEAFF. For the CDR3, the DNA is TGTGCCAGCAGCCCTCACCGCTCCGGGAACACTGAAGCTTTCTTT.

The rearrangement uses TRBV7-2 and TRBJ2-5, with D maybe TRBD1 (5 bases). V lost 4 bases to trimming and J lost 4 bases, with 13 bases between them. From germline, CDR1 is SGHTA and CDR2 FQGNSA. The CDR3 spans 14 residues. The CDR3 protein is CASSWGSVGETQYF. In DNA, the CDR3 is TGTGCCAGCAGCTGGGGCTCGGTGGGAGAGACCCAGTACTTC.

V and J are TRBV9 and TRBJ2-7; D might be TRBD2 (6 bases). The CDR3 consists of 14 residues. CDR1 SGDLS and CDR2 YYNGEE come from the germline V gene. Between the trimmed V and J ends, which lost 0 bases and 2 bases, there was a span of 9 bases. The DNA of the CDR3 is TGTGCCAGCAGCGTAGCTACGGGGGCCTACGAGCAGTACTTC. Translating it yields CASSVATGAYEQYF.

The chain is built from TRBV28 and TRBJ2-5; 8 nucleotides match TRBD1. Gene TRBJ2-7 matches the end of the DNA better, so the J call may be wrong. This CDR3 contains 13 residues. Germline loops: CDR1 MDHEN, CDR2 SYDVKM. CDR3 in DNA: TGTGCCAGCCGCGGACAGGGTACCTACGAGCAGTACTTC. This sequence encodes CASRGQGTYEQYF.

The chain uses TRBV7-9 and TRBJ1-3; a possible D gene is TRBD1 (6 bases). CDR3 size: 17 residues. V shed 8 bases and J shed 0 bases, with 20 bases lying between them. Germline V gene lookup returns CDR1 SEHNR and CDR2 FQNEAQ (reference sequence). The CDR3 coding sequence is TGTGCCAGCGTACATAGCAGGGGTTCAATCTCTGGAAACACCATATATTTT. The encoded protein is CASVHSRGSISGNTIYF.

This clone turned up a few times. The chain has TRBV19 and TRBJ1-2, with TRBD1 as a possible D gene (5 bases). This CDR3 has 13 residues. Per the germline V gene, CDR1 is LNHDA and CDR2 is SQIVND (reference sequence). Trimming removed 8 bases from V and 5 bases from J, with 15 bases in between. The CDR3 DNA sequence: TGTGCCAGTCGGGACGCCCGGGGGTATGGCTACACCTTC. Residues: CASRDARGYGYTF.

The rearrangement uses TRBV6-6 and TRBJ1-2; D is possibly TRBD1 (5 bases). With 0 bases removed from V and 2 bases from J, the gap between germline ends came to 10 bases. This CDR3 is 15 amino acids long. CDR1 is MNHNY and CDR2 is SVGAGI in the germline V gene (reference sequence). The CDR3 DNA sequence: TGTGCCAGCAGTTACTCGGGGCGACAGAACTATGGCTACACCTTC. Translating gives CASSYSGRQNYGYTF.

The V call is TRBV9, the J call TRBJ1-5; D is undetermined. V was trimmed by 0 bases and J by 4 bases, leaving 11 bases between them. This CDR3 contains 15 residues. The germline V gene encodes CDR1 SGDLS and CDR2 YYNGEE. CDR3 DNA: TGTGCCAGCAGCGTAGGGCCAGGAGGGAATCAGCCCCAGCATTTT. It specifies CASSVGPGGNQPQHF.

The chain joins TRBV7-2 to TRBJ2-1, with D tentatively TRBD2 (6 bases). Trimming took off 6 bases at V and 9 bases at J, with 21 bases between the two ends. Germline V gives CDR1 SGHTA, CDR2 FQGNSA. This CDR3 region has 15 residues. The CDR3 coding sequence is TGTGCCAGCAGACCCCATGGGCAAGCGGGTGGTGAGCAGTTCTTC. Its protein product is CASRPHGQAGGEQFF.

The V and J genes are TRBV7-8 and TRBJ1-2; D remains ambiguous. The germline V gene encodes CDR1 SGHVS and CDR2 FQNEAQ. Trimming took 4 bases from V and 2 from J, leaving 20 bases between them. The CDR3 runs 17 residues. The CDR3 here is CASSYTPREGTNYGYTF. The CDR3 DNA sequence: TGTGCCAGCAGCTACACACCCCGGGAGGGAACAAACTATGGCTACACCTTC.

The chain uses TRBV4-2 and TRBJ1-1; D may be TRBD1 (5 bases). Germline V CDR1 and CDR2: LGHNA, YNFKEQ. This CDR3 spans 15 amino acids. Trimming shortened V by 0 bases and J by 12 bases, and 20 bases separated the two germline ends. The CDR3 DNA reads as TGTGCCAGCAGCCAAGACCAACGCCCGACAGCTCTTCCTTTCTTT. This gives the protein CASSQDQRPTALPFF.

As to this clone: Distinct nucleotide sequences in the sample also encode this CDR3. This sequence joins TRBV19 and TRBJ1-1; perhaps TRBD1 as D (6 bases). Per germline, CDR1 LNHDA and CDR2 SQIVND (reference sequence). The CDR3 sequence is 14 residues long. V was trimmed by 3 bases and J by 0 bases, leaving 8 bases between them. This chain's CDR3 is CASSIGQLNTEAFF. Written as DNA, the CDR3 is TGTGCCAGTAGTATCGGACAGCTGAACACTGAAGCTTTCTTT. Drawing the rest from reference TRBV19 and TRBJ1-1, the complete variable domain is DGGITQSPKYLFRKEGQNVTLSCEQNLNHDAMYWYRQDPGQGLRLIYYSQIVNDFQKGDIAEGYSVSREKKESFPLTVTSAQKNPTAFYLCASSIGQLNTEAFFGQGTRLTVV.

CDR3 nucleotide sequence: TGCGCCAGCAGCCAAGGGACAGGGACCTACGAGCAGTACTTC. Amino acids: CASSQGTGTYEQYF. The chain joins TRBV4-1 to TRBJ2-7, with 8 bases aligning to TRBD1. This CDR3 region has 14 residues. The J segment lost 2 bases and the V segment lost 1 base, leaving 1 base of the junction unmatched. The germline V gene encodes CDR1 MGHRA and CDR2 YSYEKL.

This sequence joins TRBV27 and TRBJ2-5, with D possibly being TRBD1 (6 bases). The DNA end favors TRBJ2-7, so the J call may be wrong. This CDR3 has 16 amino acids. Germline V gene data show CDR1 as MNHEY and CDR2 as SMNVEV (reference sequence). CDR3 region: CASSTPRQALSYEQYF. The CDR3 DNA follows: TGTGCCAGCAGTACCCCTAGACAGGCTCTTTCCTACGAGCAGTACTTC.